This T cell receptor beta chain stems from a study of blood T cell repertoires in COVID-19. About the research overall: Whether acute or convalescent, the COVID-19 samples came from the United States, Italy and Spain. The analysed material was cDNA or gDNA that came from T cells, B-cell-depleted T cells, or PBMCs.

Looked up from germline, CDR1 is SNHLY and CDR2 is FYNNEI. V was shortened by 3 bases and J by 2 bases, with 8 bases between the two germline ends. The CDR3 covers 15 residues. In the source study's methods: Estimation of nucleated cell counts was performed using reference gene primer amplification. Method: immunoSEQ multiplex PCR; TCRdb's copy keeps in-frame clones and lacks some. V and J calls plus clone size are reproduced from that table; the DNA served to infer D and trimming. This sample carries approximately 240,000 clones, more than 70% of them seen once, and the ten largest clones take 2% to 2.5%.

Sequenced sample: peripheral blood. The V and J genes are TRBV2 and TRBJ1-6; D is possibly TRBD1 (5 bases). This sequence was found in a woman aged 35 to 49 who had recovered from COVID-19. CDR3: CASSEVTAYNSPLHF. For the CDR3, the DNA is TGTGCCAGCAGTGAGGTGACAGCCTATAATTCACCCCTCCACTTT.